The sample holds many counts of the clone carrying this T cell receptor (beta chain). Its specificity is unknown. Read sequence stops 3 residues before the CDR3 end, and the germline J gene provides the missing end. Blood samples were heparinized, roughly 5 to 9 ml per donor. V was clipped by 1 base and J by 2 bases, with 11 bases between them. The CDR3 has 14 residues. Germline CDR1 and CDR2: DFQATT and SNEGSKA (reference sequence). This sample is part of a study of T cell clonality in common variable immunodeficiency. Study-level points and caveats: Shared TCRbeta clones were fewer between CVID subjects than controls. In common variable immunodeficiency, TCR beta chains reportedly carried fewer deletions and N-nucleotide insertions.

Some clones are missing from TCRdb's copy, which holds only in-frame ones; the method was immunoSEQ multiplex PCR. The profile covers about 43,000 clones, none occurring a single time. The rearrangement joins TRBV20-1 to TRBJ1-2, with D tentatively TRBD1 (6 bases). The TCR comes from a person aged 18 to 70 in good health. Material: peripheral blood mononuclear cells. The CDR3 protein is CSARVDRGNYGYTF. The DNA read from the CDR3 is TGCAGTGCTAGAGTGGACAGAGGCAACTATGGC.